The sample holds many counts of the clone carrying this T cell receptor beta chain. TCRdb reprocessed the 5' RACE reads with MiXCR, giving one entry per CDR3 protein. The sample holds tens of thousands of distinct CDR3 sequences, roughly 15% seen once. Trimming cost V 6 bases and J 0 bases, with 5 bases left between them. The CDR3 length is 11 residues. CDR1 is SQVTM, CDR2 ANQGSEA, per germline. The data are from a study of neurological immune-mediated disorders. The origin of this receptor is a woman aged 40 to 55 in good health. This rearrangement joins TRBV29-1 to TRBJ1-1; D remains ambiguous. The sequencing input was PBMCs. This chain's CDR3 is CSVGLNTEAFF. The CDR3, as DNA: TGCAGCGTCGGGCTGAACACTGAAGCTTTCTTT.